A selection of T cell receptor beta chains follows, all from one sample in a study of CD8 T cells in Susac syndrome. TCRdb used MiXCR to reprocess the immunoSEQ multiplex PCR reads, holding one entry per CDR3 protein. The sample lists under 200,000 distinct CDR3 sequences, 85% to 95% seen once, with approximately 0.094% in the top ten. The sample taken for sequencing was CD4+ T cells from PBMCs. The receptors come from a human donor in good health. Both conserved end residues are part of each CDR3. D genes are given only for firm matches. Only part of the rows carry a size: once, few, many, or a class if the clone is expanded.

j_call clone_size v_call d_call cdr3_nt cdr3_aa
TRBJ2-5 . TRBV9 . TGTGCCAGCAGCGACTACCAAGAGACCCAGTACTTC CASSDYQETQYF
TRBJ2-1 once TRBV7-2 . TGTGCCAGCACTCTACAGGGTGTTTCCTCCTACAATGAGCAGTTCTTC CASTLQGVSSYNEQFF
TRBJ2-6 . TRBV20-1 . TGCAGTGCGCCGGGGGTAGCTGGGGCCAACGTCCTGACTTTC CSAPGVAGANVLTF
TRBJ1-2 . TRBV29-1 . TGCAGCGAACTGGACAGCTATGGCTACACCTTC CSELDSYGYTF
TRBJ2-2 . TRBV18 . TGTGCCAGCTCAGAGGGACAAGCGAACACCGGGGAGCTGTTTTTT CASSEGQANTGELFF
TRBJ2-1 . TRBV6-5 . TGTGCCAGCATGCGGAGGAATGAGCAGTTCTTC CASMRRNEQFF
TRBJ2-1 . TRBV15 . TGTGCCACCAGCAGAAAGATTGGGGACTCGCTGAGGAATGAGCAGTTCTTC CATSRKIGDSLRNEQFF
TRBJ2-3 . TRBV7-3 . TGTGCCAGCAGCTCCCCCCCCTTATATACGCAGTATTTT CASSSPPLYTQYF
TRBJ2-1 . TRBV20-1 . TGCAGTGCTAGAGTAGGCGGGACCTACAATGAGCAGTTCTTC CSARVGGTYNEQFF
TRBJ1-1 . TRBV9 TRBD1 TGTGCCAGCAGCGGACAGGGGGCTATGGGCACTGAAGCTTTCTTT CASSGQGAMGTEAFF
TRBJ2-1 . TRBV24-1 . TGTGCCACCAGTGATGAAGGGGGTTGGGACTACAATGAGCAGTTCTTC CATSDEGGWDYNEQFF
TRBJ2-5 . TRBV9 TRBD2 TGTGCCAGCAGCTCGGGAGGGACCCAGTACTTC CASSSGGTQYF
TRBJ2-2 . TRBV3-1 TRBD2 TGTGCCAGCAGCCAGACTAGCGGGAGAACCGGGGAGCTGTTTTTT CASSQTSGRTGELFF
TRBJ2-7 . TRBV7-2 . TGTGCCAGCAGCCCGGGGACTCCCTACGAGCAGTACTTC CASSPGTPYEQYF
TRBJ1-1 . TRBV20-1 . TGCAGTGCCCGACTGGACACGAACACTGAAGCTTTCTTT CSARLDTNTEAFF
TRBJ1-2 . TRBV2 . TGTGCCAGCAGTTGGGGGCTCGACGGCTACACCTTC CASSWGLDGYTF